This is a list of T cell receptor beta chains from one sample in a study of shared clonotypes between healthy human individuals. The method was immunoSEQ multiplex PCR; TCRdb's version includes in-frame clones alone and lacks a portion of them. The sample shows roughly 2.5 million clones, more than 90% of them seen only once. Material: naive CD4+ T cells sorted from blood. These receptor sequences come from a man between 18 and 35 years old in good health. The CDR3 runs from the conserved cysteine through the conserved F or W. A D gene is named only where the DNA matches it firmly. The size field is filled for only some rows; it gives once, few, many or a size class.

TRBV7-2	-	-	TRBJ2-3	CASSWQGGPDTQYF	TGTGCCAGCAGCTGGCAGGGAGGCCCAGATACGCAGTATTTT
TRBV5-1	-	-	TRBJ2-7	CASTPGATYEQYF	TGCGCCAGCACACCAGGAGCTACCTACGAGCAGTACTTC
TRBV7-3	-	-	TRBJ2-3	CASSPMGNALDTQYF	TGTGCCAGCAGCCCCATGGGTAACGCTTTGGATACGCAGTATTTT
TRBV5-1	-	once	TRBJ2-1	CASSFADPGNEQFF	TGCGCCAGCAGCTTTGCGGACCCTGGGAATGAGCAGTTCTTC
TRBV11-2	TRBD2	-	TRBJ2-7	CASSLRAAGATQHSYEQYF	TGTGCCAGCAGCTTAAGAGCAGCGGGGGCCACTCAACATTCCTACGAGCAGTACTTC
TRBV2	-	once	TRBJ2-7	CASSEAKDLTRGEQYF	TGTGCCAGCAGTGAAGCGAAGGACCTCACCCGGGGTGAGCAGTACTTC
TRBV6-5	TRBD2	-	TRBJ2-1	CASSYRSLAGVNEQFF	TGTGCCAGCAGTTATCGGAGTCTAGCGGGAGTAAATGAGCAGTTCTTC
TRBV7-9	TRBD2	once	TRBJ2-3	CASSLITGGGAPDTQYF	TGTGCCAGCAGCTTAATTACAGGCGGGGGGGCCCCAGATACGCAGTATTTT
TRBV19	-	-	TRBJ1-2	CATSRDPGVYTF	TGTGCCACCAGTCGGGATCCTGGGGTCTACACCTTC
TRBV6-5	-	once	TRBJ2-7	CASSYSMDGTYEQYF	TGTGCCAGCAGTTACTCGATGGACGGAACCTACGAGCAGTACTTC
TRBV7-2	-	-	TRBJ1-6	CATGRQGTSPLHF	TGTGCCACTGGGCGGCAGGGGACTTCACCCCTCCACTTT
TRBV27	-	once	TRBJ2-3	CASSSPTALIDTQYF	TGTGCCAGCAGTTCCCCGACGGCCCTCATCGATACGCAGTATTTT
TRBV18	TRBD1	-	TRBJ2-2	CASSPGTGGTGELFF	TGTGCCAGCTCACCAGGGACAGGGGGAACCGGGGAGCTGTTTTTT
TRBV7-9	-	few	TRBJ1-1	CASSLDSPGLFTEAFF	TGTGCCAGCAGCTTAGATAGTCCAGGGTTGTTCACTGAAGCTTTCTTT
TRBV10-2	TRBD2	-	TRBJ2-1	CASSESSSGGLSSYNEQFF	TGCGCCAGCAGTGAGTCGTCTAGCGGGGGCCTGAGCTCCTACAATGAGCAGTTCTTC
TRBV19	TRBD2	-	TRBJ2-7	CASSTREGTYEQYF	TGTGCCAGTAGCACGCGGGAGGGCACCTACGAGCAGTACTTC
TRBV28	TRBD2	-	TRBJ2-1	CASSSGGALEDEQFF	TGTGCCAGCAGTAGCGGGGGGGCCTTAGAGGATGAGCAGTTCTTC
TRBV19	-	-	TRBJ2-6	CASQPSGANVLTF	TGTGCCAGTCAGCCCTCTGGGGCCAACGTCCTGACTTTC
TRBV5-1	-	-	TRBJ2-3	CASSGVGASTDTQYF	TGCGCCAGCAGCGGGGTGGGGGCGAGCACAGATACGCAGTATTTT
TRBV18	-	-	TRBJ1-5	CASSPQARDAVRQPQHF	TGTGCCAGCTCACCCCAGGCTCGGGACGCGGTCCGACAGCCCCAGCATTTT
TRBV6-5	TRBD2	-	TRBJ2-4	CASSETWGGNIQYF	TGTGCCAGCAGTGAAACCTGGGGGGGGAACATTCAGTACTTC
TRBV6-1	TRBD1	-	TRBJ1-3	CASTLQGGSGNTIYF	TGTGCCAGCACGTTGCAGGGGGGGTCTGGAAACACCATATATTTT
TRBV2	-	few	TRBJ2-1	CASSEAGSSYNEQFF	TGTGCCAGCAGTGAAGCGGGCAGCTCCTACAATGAGCAGTTCTTC
TRBV5-6	-	-	TRBJ2-3	CASSSPPTRAGTDTQYF	TGTGCCAGCAGCTCACCCCCGACCAGGGCCGGCACAGATACGCAGTATTTT
TRBV7-3	-	-	TRBJ2-1	CASSSQGWDEQFF	TGTGCCAGCAGCTCACAGGGATGGGATGAGCAGTTCTTC
TRBV18	-	-	TRBJ2-1	CASSPPMVNEQFF	TGTGCCAGCTCACCACCGATGGTAAATGAGCAGTTCTTC
TRBV11-2	TRBD1	-	TRBJ2-5	CASSSEPGGTGNQETQYF	TGTGCCAGCAGCTCGGAACCTGGCGGGACAGGGAACCAAGAGACCCAGTACTTC
TRBV28	TRBD1	-	TRBJ2-7	CASSLVGQGAYEQYF	TGTGCCAGCAGTTTAGTAGGGCAGGGGGCCTACGAGCAGTACTTC
TRBV6-1	TRBD2	-	TRBJ2-3	CASSEKGLAGGVRDTQYF	TGTGCCAGCAGTGAAAAGGGACTAGCGGGGGGGGTCAGGGATACGCAGTATTTT
TRBV28	-	once	TRBJ2-5	CASSLPRGIQETQYF	TGTGCCAGCAGTTTACCTAGGGGGATCCAAGAGACCCAGTACTTC
TRBV21-1	-	-	TRBJ1-6	CASSKALFGKEQGLDSPLHF	TGTGCCAGCAGCAAAGCGCTTTTTGGGAAAGAACAGGGGCTGGATTCACCCCTCCACTTT
TRBV6-5	-	-	TRBJ1-6	CASSGQPSNSPLHF	TGTGCCAGCAGTGGACAACCATCCAATTCACCCCTCCACTTT
TRBV10-3	-	-	TRBJ2-7	CAISKTGSLVYEQYF	TGTGCCATCAGTAAAACAGGGAGTTTAGTCTACGAGCAGTACTTC
TRBV7-7	-	-	TRBJ2-2	CASSSKPGTGELFF	TGTGCTAGCAGCTCAAAGCCAGGGACCGGGGAGCTGTTTTTT
TRBV5-1	TRBD2	-	TRBJ2-1	CASSSFLSGSGGMNEQFF	TGCGCCAGCAGCTCCTTCCTTAGCGGGAGCGGTGGAATGAATGAGCAGTTCTTC
TRBV27	TRBD2	-	TRBJ2-7	CASSLASGGSAHEQYF	TGTGCCAGCAGTTTAGCCTCCGGGGGGTCCGCTCATGAGCAGTACTTC
TRBV30	TRBD2	-	TRBJ2-1	CAWSTPRPGLAGVLEQFF	TGTGCCTGGAGTACCCCTCGACCAGGGCTAGCGGGAGTACTAGAGCAGTTCTTC
TRBV5-1	-	-	TRBJ1-4	CASASRGLREKLFF	TGCGCCAGCGCCTCGAGAGGGTTACGAGAAAAACTGTTTTTT
TRBV5-6	-	-	TRBJ2-5	CASSGGAGETQYF	TGTGCCAGCAGCGGGGGCGCCGGCGAGACCCAGTACTTC
TRBV5-1	-	once	TRBJ1-1	CASSLEGGFTEAFF	TGCGCCAGCAGCTTGGAGGGGGGTTTCACTGAAGCTTTCTTT
TRBV7-6	-	-	TRBJ2-3	CASSFGSGTSTDTQYF	TGTGCCAGCAGCTTCGGGAGCGGCACCAGCACAGATACGCAGTATTTT
TRBV28	-	-	TRBJ1-6	CASSFNGFRRSPLHF	TGTGCCAGCAGTTTCAATGGGTTTCGACGTTCACCCCTCCACTTT
TRBV10-3	TRBD1	-	TRBJ2-5	CAISPTGGETQYF	TGTGCCATCAGCCCGACAGGGGGGGAGACCCAGTACTTC
TRBV18	-	-	TRBJ1-2	CASSPGTSPTTGYTF	TGTGCCAGCTCACCCGGGACCTCCCCTACCACTGGCTACACCTTC
TRBV18	-	-	TRBJ2-1	CASSRPGLPGVFF	TGTGCCAGCTCACGACCGGGACTTCCTGGGGTGTTCTTC
TRBV27	-	-	TRBJ1-1	CASSLSGSRVATEAFF	TGTGCCAGCAGTTTATCAGGGTCACGGGTCGCGACTGAAGCTTTCTTT
TRBV28	TRBD2	-	TRBJ2-1	CASARAGGPRNEQFF	TGTGCCAGCGCCCGAGCGGGAGGGCCAAGGAATGAGCAGTTCTTC
TRBV19	-	-	TRBJ1-6	CASSRGGLGSPLHF	TGTGCCAGTAGTAGGGGTGGCCTAGGTTCACCCCTCCACTTT
TRBV10-3	-	-	TRBJ2-1	CAISEPGLSSYNEQFF	TGTGCCATCAGTGAGCCGGGCTTGAGCTCCTACAATGAGCAGTTCTTC
TRBV28	TRBD1	-	TRBJ1-1	CASRRYTGTGAGMNTEAFF	TGTGCCAGCAGGAGGTATACCGGGACAGGGGCGGGGATGAACACTGAAGCTTTCTTT
TRBV28	-	-	TRBJ1-4	CASNWRTEKLFF	TGTGCCAGCAACTGGCGGACTGAAAAACTGTTTTTT
TRBV6-5	-	-	TRBJ1-6	CASSYFRTAINSPLHF	TGTGCCAGCAGTTACTTTCGGACTGCGATTAATTCACCCCTCCACTTT
TRBV28	TRBD1	-	TRBJ1-5	CASSLYHRGGRGNQPQHF	TGTGCCAGCAGTTTATACCACAGGGGTGGAAGAGGCAATCAGCCCCAGCATTTT
TRBV7-2	TRBD1	-	TRBJ2-7	CASSLAQGVYEQYF	TGTGCCAGCAGCTTAGCGCAGGGGGTTTACGAGCAGTACTTC
TRBV5-4	TRBD1	-	TRBJ2-1	CASSRGTDGWNEQFF	TGTGCCAGCAGCAGGGGGACAGATGGGTGGAATGAGCAGTTCTTC